The clone carrying this T cell receptor (beta chain) appeared a single time. Germline assignment: CDR1 MDHEN and CDR2 SYDVKM. The CDR3 consists of 15 residues. V dropped 4 bases and J dropped 1; count of bases not matched to a gene: 5. The sample belongs to a study of blood T cell repertoires in COVID-19. Study summary: COVID-19 samples collected from the United States, Italy and Spain covered acute and convalescent phases.

Here immunoSEQ multiplex PCR was the method, and the copy in TCRdb shows in-frame clones only, minus some. The table lists under 250,000 clones, around 80% of them singletons, with 7.5% to 9% in the top ten. The sequence was obtained from a woman aged 50 to 65 with acute or convalescent COVID-19. Specimen: peripheral blood. This chain connects TRBV28 to TRBJ2-3; 7 nucleotides match TRBD2. CDR3 amino acids: CASSYGTTGTDTQYF. CDR3 DNA sequence: TGTGCCAGCAGTTATGGGACTACAGGCACAGATACGCAGTATTTT.